This is a list of T cell receptor beta chains from one sample in a study of cytomegalovirus exposure and HLA in healthy donors. The data were produced by immunoSEQ multiplex PCR, yet TCRdb's version contains in-frame clones alone and is incomplete. The table lists about 160,000 clones, roughly 80% of them singletons. The sample consisted of PBMCs. Receptors originate from a male donor in good health and CMV-seropositive. Each CDR3 is given with its conserved first and last residue. The D gene is left open where the match is weak. Some rows mark clone size as missing; the rest say once, few, many or name a class of expanded clone.

v_call	d_call	clone_size	cdr3_length	j_call	cdr3_aa	cdr3_nt
TRBV10-2	.	.	13	TRBJ1-5	CASGGSSNQPQHF	TGCGCCAGCGGAGGATCTAGCAATCAGCCCCAGCATTTT
TRBV5-1	.	.	15	TRBJ2-5	CASSFTSRRVETQYF	TGCGCCAGCAGCTTCACTAGCCGGAGGGTGGAGACCCAGTACTTC
TRBV11-2	.	few	15	TRBJ1-4	CASSAQGGSYEKLFF	TGTGCCAGCAGCGCCCAGGGAGGATCATACGAAAAACTGTTTTTT
TRBV27	TRBD1	.	13	TRBJ1-2	CASSLGQNYGYTF	TGTGCCAGCAGTTTGGGACAGAACTATGGCTACACCTTC
TRBV27	.	.	16	TRBJ2-4	CASSSTAILAKNIQYF	TGTGCCAGCAGTTCGACAGCCATCCTAGCCAAAAACATTCAGTACTTC
TRBV5-1	.	few	13	TRBJ1-1	CASSHQQGREAFF	TGCGCCAGCAGCCATCAACAGGGCCGTGAAGCTTTCTTT
TRBV15	.	.	13	TRBJ1-4	CATSRDRGEKLFF	TGTGCCACCAGCAGAGATCGGGGTGAAAAACTGTTTTTT
TRBV5-1	TRBD2	.	16	TRBJ2-4	CASSPDGRLAKNSQYF	TGCGCCAGCAGCCCGGACGGACGACTAGCCAAAAACAGTCAGTACTTC
TRBV27	TRBD2	.	14	TRBJ2-1	CASETIRGGPEQFF	TGTGCCAGCGAGACTATCCGGGGGGGCCCTGAGCAGTTCTTC
TRBV27	.	.	14	TRBJ1-2	CASRNPGTSNGYTF	TGTGCCAGCAGAAACCCCGGGACTTCTAATGGCTACACCTTC
TRBV18	TRBD2	.	16	TRBJ2-1	CASSPPTGGPYNEQFF	TGTGCCAGCTCACCACCGACGGGGGGACCATACAATGAGCAGTTCTTC
TRBV6-5	.	.	14	TRBJ2-7	CASGRGSLSYEQYF	TGTGCCAGTGGACGAGGGAGTCTCAGCTACGAGCAGTACTTC
TRBV27	TRBD2	.	17	TRBJ2-3	CASSPFGLAEGGDTQYF	TGTGCCAGCAGTCCCTTCGGACTAGCGGAGGGGGGAGATACGCAGTATTTT
TRBV27	.	.	12	TRBJ2-1	CASGSRGNEQFF	TGTGCCAGCGGTTCTCGCGGAAATGAGCAGTTCTTC
TRBV28	.	.	14	TRBJ2-7	CASCARQGGYEQYF	TGTGCCAGCTGTGCTCGACAAGGGGGCTACGAGCAGTACTTC
TRBV7-2	.	.	13	TRBJ1-1	CASSTQPNTEAFF	TGTGCCAGCAGCACACAGCCTAACACTGAAGCTTTCTTT
TRBV7-2	TRBD2	few	17	TRBJ2-3	CASSSRKTSGSTDTQYF	TGTGCCAGCAGCTCGAGGAAGACTAGCGGGAGCACAGATACGCAGTATTTT
TRBV2	.	few	15	TRBJ2-2	CASRPRQTNTGELFF	TGTGCCAGCAGACCCCGACAGACTAACACCGGGGAGCTGTTTTTT